The clone carrying this TCR beta chain was observed at least ten times. Its antigen is as yet unknown. Given a much more abundant clone one base away, this may be a read error. The sample originates from a study of breast tumors, draining lymph nodes, adjacent tissues. The CDR3 runs 15 residues. The germline CDR1 and CDR2 sequences are DFQATT and SNEGSKA (reference sequence). With V trimmed by 0 bases and J by 4 bases, 3 bases remained unmatched. Notes on the study in general: Tumor and nontumor repertoires were significantly more similar in luminal-like than in basal-like breast cancer. Most tumor T cells seemingly derive from lymph node, then expand in tumor.

TCRdb re-derived calls from the multiplex PCR reads in MiXCR, one entry per CDR3 protein. The sample includes approximately 60,000 distinct CDR3 sequences, 45% to 65% of them seen just once. Sequencing was done on a sample of breast tumor tissue. This sequence joins TRBV20-1 and TRBJ2-7, with TRBD2 matching over 13 bases. The clonotype originates from a female donor with breast cancer. Some clones in this sample may be carry-over from other donors' samples. The CDR3 region is CSAREGTSGAYEQYF. CDR3 DNA sequence: TGCAGTGCTAGAGAGGGGACTAGCGGGGCATACGAGCAGTACTTC.